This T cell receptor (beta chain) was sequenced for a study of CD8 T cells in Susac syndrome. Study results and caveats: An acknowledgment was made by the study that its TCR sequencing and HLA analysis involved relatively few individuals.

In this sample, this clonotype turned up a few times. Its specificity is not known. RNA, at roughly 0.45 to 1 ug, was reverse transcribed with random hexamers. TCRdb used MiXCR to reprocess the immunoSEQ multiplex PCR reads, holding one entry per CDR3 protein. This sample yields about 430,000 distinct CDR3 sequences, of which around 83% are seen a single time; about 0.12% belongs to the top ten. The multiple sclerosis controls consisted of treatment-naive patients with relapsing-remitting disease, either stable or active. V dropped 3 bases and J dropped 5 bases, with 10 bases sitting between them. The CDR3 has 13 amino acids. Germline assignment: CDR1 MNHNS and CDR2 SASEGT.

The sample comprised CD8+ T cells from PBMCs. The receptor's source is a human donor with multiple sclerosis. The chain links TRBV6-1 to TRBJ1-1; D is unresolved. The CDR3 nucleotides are TGTGCCAGCAGTGAGGACGCGGGAACTGAAGCTTTCTTT. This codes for CASSEDAGTEAFF.